The 12 T cell receptor beta chains below come from one sample, sequenced in a study of cytotoxic CD8 clonotypes in ibrutinib-treated CLL. Repertoires were generated with immunoSEQ multiplex PCR, while TCRdb's copy carries only in-frame clones and drops some. This repertoire shows around 70,000 clones, 90% found once; its top ten account for around 3.1%. The sequenced sample was PBMCs, obtained after 12 months of ibrutinib treatment. Receptors originate from a human donor with chronic lymphocytic leukemia.

The rearrangement uses TRBV19 and TRBJ2-1; D unresolved. Looked up from germline, CDR1 is LNHDA and CDR2 is SQIVND (reference sequence). With 7 bases removed from V and 3 bases from J, the gap between germline ends came to 4 bases. The CDR3 loop spans 11 amino acids. CDR3 sequence: CASNFYNEQFF. The CDR3 bases are TGTGCCAGTAACTTCTACAATGAGCAGTTCTTC.

The chain is built from TRBV2 and TRBJ2-1; D remains ambiguous. This CDR3 region has 17 residues. CDR1 is SNHLY and CDR2 is FYNNEI in the germline V gene. The V end lost 8 bases, the J end lost 0 bases, and 20 bases lay between the germline ends. CDR3 sequence (DNA): TGTGCCAGCCAAAACCTCAGGACCCCGAGCTCCTACAATGAGCAGTTCTTC. Residues: CASQNLRTPSSYNEQFF.

The chain carries TRBV29-1 and TRBJ2-1; possibly TRBD1 for D (6 bases). This CDR3 comprises 15 residues. With 1 base removed from V and 3 bases from J, the gap between germline ends came to 13 bases. The germline V gene encodes CDR1 SQVTM and CDR2 ANQGSEA. Here the CDR3 reads CSVEGGRVRYNEQFF. Here the CDR3 DNA reads TGCAGCGTTGAAGGGGGGCGAGTCCGCTACAATGAGCAGTTCTTC.

V gene TRBV28 combines with J gene TRBJ2-7; no clear D gene. Trimming cost V 2 bases and J 0 bases, with 11 bases left between them. CDR3 length: 15 amino acids. Germline values: CDR1 MDHEN, CDR2 SYDVKM. The CDR3 bases are TGTGCCAGCAGTTTACCCCAGACCATCTCCTACGAGCAGTACTTC. It is translated as CASSLPQTISYEQYF.

This chain joins TRBV11-3 and TRBJ2-1; 7 bases line up with TRBD2. The V segment lost 1 base and the J segment 4 bases; nucleotides outside the gene matches: 4. Germline CDR1 and CDR2: SGHNT and YENEEA. The CDR3 is made up of 15 amino acids. The CDR3 loop reads CASSLGAGVYNEQFF. The CDR3 DNA sequence: TGTGCCAGCAGCTTAGGGGCGGGAGTATACAATGAGCAGTTCTTC.

This clone was counted between two and nine times. The chain employs TRBV10-3 and TRBJ2-1; TRBD2 aligns across 12 bases. Trimming cost V 0 bases and J 10 bases; bases outside gene matches: 7. CDR1 and CDR2 (germline): ENHRY, SYGVKD. The CDR3 is made up of 16 amino acids. CDR3 region: CAISESTSGSQREQFF. DNA of the CDR3: TGTGCCATCAGTGAGTCGACTAGCGGGAGTCAACGGGAGCAGTTCTTC.

CDR3 residues: CASSLRENEKLFF. The CDR3 nucleotides read TGTGCCAGCAGCTTGCGGGAAAATGAAAAACTGTTTTTT. The chain uses TRBV7-9 and TRBJ1-4, with D unclear. The CDR3 consists of 13 residues. V was trimmed by 3 bases and J by 5 bases, leaving 7 bases between them. In germline, CDR1 is SEHNR, CDR2 FQNEAQ (reference sequence). The entire variable domain, with the rest obtained from reference TRBV7-9 and TRBJ1-4, is as follows: DTGVSQNPRHKITKRGQNVTFRCDPISEHNRLYWYRQTLGQGPEFLTYFQNEAQLEKSRLLSDRFSAERPKGSFSTLEIQRTEQGDSAMYLCASSLRENEKLFFGSGTQLSVL.

This sequence joins TRBV7-2 and TRBJ2-3; a weak D match, TRBD2 (5 bases). This CDR3 is built from 14 residues. Germline CDR1 reads SGHTA; CDR2 reads FQGNSA. With 3 bases removed from V and 4 bases from J, the gap between germline ends came to 11 bases. CDR3 protein: CASSLFQRADTQYF. Here the CDR3 DNA reads TGTGCCAGCAGCTTGTTTCAGAGGGCAGATACGCAGTATTTT.

This chain uses TRBV27 with TRBJ2-3; D is ambiguous. V was cut by 0 bases and J by 2 bases, with 9 bases left in between. This CDR3 is 15 amino acids long. CDR1 and CDR2 from the germline V gene are MNHEY and SMNVEV (reference sequence). The CDR3 is CASSLSEGITDTQYF. In DNA form, the CDR3 reads TGTGCCAGCAGTTTATCCGAAGGAATCACAGATACGCAGTATTTT.

The chain is built from TRBV10-2 and TRBJ2-7, with 7 bases identical to TRBD2. The V and J ends lost 9 bases and 5 bases, in that order; junction bases with no gene match: 10. The CDR3 has 13 residues. The germline CDR1 and CDR2 sequences are WSHSY and SAAADI. The CDR3 DNA reads as TGCGCCAGTTTAAAGGCGGGAGCCCACGAGCAGTACTTC. This encodes CASLKAGAHEQYF.

The chain uses TRBV29-1 and TRBJ2-1, with D possibly being TRBD1 or TRBD2 (5 bases each). CDR1 and CDR2 from the germline V gene are SQVTM and ANQGSEA. The length of the CDR3 is 13 residues. The V gene lost 6 bases and the J gene lost 2 bases, with 11 bases spanning the gap. This CDR3 reads CSVQRGTYNEQFF. The CDR3 region has the DNA TGCAGCGTCCAGAGGGGTACCTACAATGAGCAGTTCTTC.

This clone showed up just once. The chain is built from TRBV5-1 and TRBJ2-3; possible D gene TRBD1, 5 bases. Trimming stripped 2 bases from V and 3 bases from J, with 16 bases between. The CDR3 has 16 residues. Per the germline V gene, CDR1 is SGHRS and CDR2 is YFSETQ. The CDR3 sequence: CASSFLDTSTTDTQYF. CDR3 coding DNA: TGCGCCAGCAGCTTTTTGGACACCTCAACGACAGATACGCAGTATTTT.